Listed below are T cell receptor beta chains from one sample, sequenced in a study of response to subunit inactivated influenza vaccine. TCRdb re-derived calls from the RT-PCR reads in MiXCR, one entry per CDR3 protein. This sample carries some 600,000 distinct CDR3 sequences, 13% to 15% of them seen once, and the ten largest clones take 7.5% to 8%. This sample comprised PBMCs from blood, obtained 14 to 15 days before vaccination. All receptors derive from a man in his fifties who received an inactivated influenza vaccine. Each CDR3 is given with its conserved first and last residue. The D gene is left open where the match is weak. The size entry is marked missing in some rows and otherwise reads once, few, many or a size class.

v_call	j_call	clone_size	d_call	cdr3_aa	cdr3_nt
TRBV7-3	TRBJ2-1	many	.	CASSPGPNNEQFF	TGTGCCAGCAGCCCCGGACCTAACAATGAGCAGTTCTTC
TRBV12-3/TRBV12-4	TRBJ1-6	.	.	CASSQGLLGSPLHF	TGTGCCAGCAGCCAGGGGCTTTTGGGGTCACCCCTCCACTTT
TRBV12-3/TRBV12-4	TRBJ2-1	few	.	CASSLETHSYNEQFF	TGTGCCAGCAGTTTAGAGACTCACTCCTACAATGAGCAGTTCTTC
TRBV7-2	TRBJ2-4	.	TRBD2	CASSIPGGPLAKNIQYF	TGTGCCAGCAGCATCCCGGGGGGACCCCTAGCCAAAAACATTCAGTACTTC
TRBV7-7	TRBJ2-1	.	TRBD2	CASSLVEWTSGSYNEQFF	TGTGCCAGCAGCTTAGTTGAGTGGACTAGCGGTTCCTACAATGAGCAGTTCTTC
TRBV9	TRBJ2-3	few	.	CASSNQVISTDTQYF	TGTGCCAGCAGTAACCAGGTCATTAGCACAGATACGCAGTATTTT
TRBV28	TRBJ2-5	.	.	CASSYAGMKQETQYF	TGTGCCAGCAGTTACGCTGGGATGAAACAAGAGACCCAGTACTTC
TRBV12-3/TRBV12-4	TRBJ2-3	.	TRBD1	CASSTGGGTDTQYF	TGTGCCAGCAGTACAGGGGGAGGCACAGATACGCAGTATTTT
TRBV6-1	TRBJ1-2	.	TRBD1	CASSELAGGYGYTF	TGTGCCAGCAGTGAATTGGCAGGGGGCTATGGCTACACCTTC
TRBV7-2	TRBJ2-5	many	.	CASSLWLQETQYF	TGTGCCAGCAGCTTATGGCTCCAAGAGACCCAGTACTTC
TRBV2	TRBJ2-1	few	.	CASRRDKGGVWFDNEQFF	TGTGCCAGCAGGAGGGACAAGGGGGGGGTTTGGTTTGACAATGAGCAGTTCTTC
TRBV12-3/TRBV12-4	TRBJ2-1	few	TRBD2	CASSLSVRTSVYNEQFF	TGTGCCAGCAGTTTAAGTGTTAGGACTAGCGTCTACAATGAGCAGTTCTTC
TRBV3-1	TRBJ1-6	few	.	CASSQDIAGGANSPLHF	TGTGCCAGCAGCCAAGATATCGCCGGAGGGGCGAATTCACCCCTCCACTTT
TRBV5-1	TRBJ1-6	few	.	CASSLAGAGSGSPLHF	TGCGCCAGCAGCTTGGCCGGAGCAGGGTCGGGTTCACCCCTCCACTTT
TRBV11-2	TRBJ2-7	few	.	CASSFGTGSTIYEQYF	TGTGCCAGCAGCTTTGGTACCGGGTCCACAATTTACGAGCAGTACTTC
TRBV12-3/TRBV12-4	TRBJ1-4	.	TRBD1	CASSADRWLFF	TGTGCCAGCAGTGCGGACAGGTGGCTGTTTTTT
TRBV2	TRBJ2-2	many	.	CASSELGITGELFF	TGTGCCAGCAGTGAATTGGGAATCACCGGGGAGCTGTTTTTT
TRBV3-1	TRBJ1-4	many	.	CASSQSLIGELFF	TGTGCCAGCAGCCAAAGTCTCATCGGGGAACTGTTTTTT
TRBV20-1	TRBJ2-5	.	TRBD2	CSAKLAGGPETQYF	TGCAGTGCCAAACTAGCGGGGGGGCCTGAGACCCAGTACTTC
TRBV15	TRBJ2-4	few	.	CATSRDFGLAKNIQYF	TGTGCCACCAGCAGAGATTTCGGGCTAGCCAAAAACATTCAGTACTTC
TRBV11-2	TRBJ2-5	many	TRBD2	CASSPAGGVQETQYF	TGTGCCAGCAGCCCTGCGGGGGGGGTCCAAGAGACCCAGTACTTC
TRBV20-1	TRBJ2-7	few	.	CSASPVGTYEQYF	TGCAGTGCATCTCCGGTCGGGACCTACGAGCAGTACTTC
TRBV7-2	TRBJ2-7	few	TRBD1	CASSLVTGNEQYF	TGTGCCAGCAGCTTAGTGACAGGGAACGAGCAGTACTTC
TRBV12-3/TRBV12-4	TRBJ1-5	.	.	CASSFFENQPQHF	TGTGCCAGCAGTTTTTTTGAAAATCAGCCCCAGCATTTT
TRBV29-1	TRBJ2-7	.	TRBD2	CSVEDEAGLYEQYF	TGCAGCGTTGAAGATGAAGCGGGACTCTACGAGCAGTACTTC
TRBV28	TRBJ2-5	few	TRBD2	CASSFLWREHQETQYF	TGTGCCAGCAGTTTTCTTTGGCGGGAGCACCAAGAGACCCAGTACTTC
TRBV20-1	TRBJ2-1	few	.	CSVIWGAVPEQFF	TGCAGTGTCATATGGGGGGCCGTCCCTGAGCAGTTCTTC
TRBV9	TRBJ2-2	.	.	CASSARGGDNTGELFF	TGTGCCAGCAGCGCCAGGGGGGGGGATAACACCGGGGAGCTGTTTTTT
TRBV7-2	TRBJ2-1	.	.	CASSLVLTDNEQFF	TGTGCCAGCAGCTTAGTATTGACTGACAATGAGCAGTTCTTC
TRBV29-1	TRBJ1-1	.	TRBD1	CSVGVQGAFF	TGCAGCGTTGGAGTACAGGGGGCTTTCTTT
TRBV19	TRBJ2-6	few	TRBD1	CASSMTGTGDSGANVLTF	TGTGCCAGTAGTATGACCGGGACAGGAGACTCTGGGGCCAACGTCCTGACTTTC
TRBV28	TRBJ1-2	.	.	CASSFYVAALGLRRYGYTF	TGTGCCAGCAGTTTCTACGTCGCTGCTTTGGGGTTGAGGAGATATGGCTACACCTTC